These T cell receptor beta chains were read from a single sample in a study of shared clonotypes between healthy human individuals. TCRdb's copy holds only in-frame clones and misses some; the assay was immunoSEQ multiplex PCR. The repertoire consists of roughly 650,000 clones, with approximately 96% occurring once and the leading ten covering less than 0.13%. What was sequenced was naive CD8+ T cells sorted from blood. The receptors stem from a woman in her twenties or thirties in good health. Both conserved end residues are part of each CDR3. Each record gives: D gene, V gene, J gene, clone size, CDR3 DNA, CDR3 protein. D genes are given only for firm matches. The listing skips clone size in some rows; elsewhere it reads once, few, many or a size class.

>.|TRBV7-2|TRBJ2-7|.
TGTGCCACCTACCGGGACATTCTATCCTACGAGCAGTACTTC
CATYRDILSYEQYF
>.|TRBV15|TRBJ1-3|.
TGTGCCACCAGCAGAGTGGGTGGTGGGAGCTCTGGAAACACCATATATTTT
CATSRVGGGSSGNTIYF
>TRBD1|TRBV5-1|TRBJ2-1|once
TGCGCCAGCAGCCCAAACAGGGGGCGCGGAAGCAATGAGCAGTTCTTC
CASSPNRGRGSNEQFF
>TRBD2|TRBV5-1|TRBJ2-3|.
TGCGCCAGCAGCTTGGTAAAGGGGCTAGCGTTGCGGGGGGATACGCAGTATTTT
CASSLVKGLALRGDTQYF
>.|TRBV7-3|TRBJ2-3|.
TGTGCCAGCAGCTTAGACAGATTCACAGATACGCAGTATTTT
CASSLDRFTDTQYF
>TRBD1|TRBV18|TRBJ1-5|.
TGTGCCAGCTCACCGAAGGACAGGGCTTCTTTGATGTCGGATCAGCCCCAGCATTTT
CASSPKDRASLMSDQPQHF
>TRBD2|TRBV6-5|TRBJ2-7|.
TGTGCCAGCAGTTACTCGACGGGAGGCGAGCAGTACTTC
CASSYSTGGEQYF
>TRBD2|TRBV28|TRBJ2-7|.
TGTGCCAGCAGGGAACTAGCGGGAGGGTCAGAGCAGTACTTC
CASRELAGGSEQYF
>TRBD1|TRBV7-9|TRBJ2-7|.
TGTGCCAGCAGCCCCGGGACAGGGGCAGCCTACGAGCAGTACTTC
CASSPGTGAAYEQYF
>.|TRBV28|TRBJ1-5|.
TGTGCCAGCAGTACAGGGAGTTATAGCAATCAGCCCCAGCATTTT
CASSTGSYSNQPQHF
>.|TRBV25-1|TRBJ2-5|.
TGTGCCAGCAGTAAATCCTACAGAGGAATCCAAGAGACCCAGTACTTC
CASSKSYRGIQETQYF
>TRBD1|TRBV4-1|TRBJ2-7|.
TGCGCCAGCAGCCACCCAGGGGGCGCGGGTAACAGCGAGCAGTACTTC
CASSHPGGAGNSEQYF
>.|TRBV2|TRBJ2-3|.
TGTGCCAGCAGCGAAACCGGACTCCTTAGTTCTCACACAGATACGCAGTATTTT
CASSETGLLSSHTDTQYF
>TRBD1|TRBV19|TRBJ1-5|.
TGTGCCAGTAGTTTCGGGACAGGGGTTAGCAATCAGCCCCAGCATTTT
CASSFGTGVSNQPQHF
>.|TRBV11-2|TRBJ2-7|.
TGTGCCAGCAGCTTAGATCCCGTGACTAGGGACTTC
CASSLDPVTRDF
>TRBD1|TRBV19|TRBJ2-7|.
TGTGCCAGTAGCATGGGACAGGGGTTCTCCTACGAGCAGTACTTC
CASSMGQGFSYEQYF
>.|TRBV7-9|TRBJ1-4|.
TGTGCCAGCAGCTTTCTGCCGGGAGGCGAAAAACTGTTTTTT
CASSFLPGGEKLFF
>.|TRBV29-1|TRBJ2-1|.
TGCAGCGTTGTTGGAGAGGGCGGGAATGAGCAGTTCTTC
CSVVGEGGNEQFF
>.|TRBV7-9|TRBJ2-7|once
TGTGCCAGCAGCTTAAGTCGGGACCTCACCACCATATCCTACGAGCAGTACTTC
CASSLSRDLTTISYEQYF
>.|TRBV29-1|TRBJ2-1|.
TGCAGCGTGGAAGGCGTCCAGGAGAGCTACAATGAGCAGTTCTTC
CSVEGVQESYNEQFF
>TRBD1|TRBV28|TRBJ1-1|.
TGTGCCACAGACAGGGGGCAAGGTGAAGCTTTCTTT
CATDRGQGEAFF
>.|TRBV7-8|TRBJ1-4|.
TGTGCCAGCAGCAAAGGGGTGGCAGGCTATACGAAACTGTTTTTT
CASSKGVAGYTKLFF
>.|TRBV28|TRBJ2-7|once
TGTGCCAGCAGTCCCTCCCCCTACGAGCAGTACTTC
CASSPSPYEQYF
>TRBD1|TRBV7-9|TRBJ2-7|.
TGTGCCAGCAGCGCCGGGACAGGGACCCCGTTCGTCCACGAGCAGTACTTC
CASSAGTGTPFVHEQYF
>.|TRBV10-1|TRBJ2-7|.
TGCGCCAGCAGTGAGTCGGCGGGATTCGACGAGCAGTACTTC
CASSESAGFDEQYF
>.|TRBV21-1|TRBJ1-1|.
TGTGCCAGCAGCAAAGAAGTAAACACTGAAGCTTTCTTT
CASSKEVNTEAFF
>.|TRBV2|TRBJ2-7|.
TGTGCCAGCAGTGAACGGGCTAGCGCTACCTACGAGCAGTACTTC
CASSERASATYEQYF
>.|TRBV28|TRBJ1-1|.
TGTGCCAGTAACCTACAGTTCCGGGGAATGAACACTGAAGCTTTCTTT
CASNLQFRGMNTEAFF
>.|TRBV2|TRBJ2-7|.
TGTGCCAGCAGTCCCCCCAGGCAGGGTATGACCTACGAGCAGTACTTC
CASSPPRQGMTYEQYF
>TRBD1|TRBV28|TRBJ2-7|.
TGTGCCAGCAGTGGGACAGGGGTGGTTTTCTACGAGCAGTACTTC
CASSGTGVVFYEQYF
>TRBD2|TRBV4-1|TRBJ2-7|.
TGCGCCAGCAGCCAAGATGATGGGGGACTAGCGGCTTACGAGCAGTACTTC
CASSQDDGGLAAYEQYF
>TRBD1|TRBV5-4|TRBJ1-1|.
TGTGCCAGCAGTTCGGACAGGGGATTCGTGAACACTGAAGCTTTCTTT
CASSSDRGFVNTEAFF
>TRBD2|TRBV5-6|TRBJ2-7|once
TGTGCCAGCAATCCTAGCGGGAACTCCTACGAGCAGTACTTC
CASNPSGNSYEQYF
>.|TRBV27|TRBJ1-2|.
TGTGCCAGCGGCCCGGGGGGAAGAGGGTATGGCTACACCTTC
CASGPGGRGYGYTF
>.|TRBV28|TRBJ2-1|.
TGTGCCAGCATCCCCTGGGGGCGGAATGAGCAGTTCTTC
CASIPWGRNEQFF
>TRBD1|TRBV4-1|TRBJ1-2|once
TGCGCCAGCAGGGATACAGGGAGGGGGCTCTATGGCTACACCTTC
CASRDTGRGLYGYTF
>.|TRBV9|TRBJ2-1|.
TGTGCCAGCAGCGCCTTTGGAGCCCCTGGTGATGGGCAGTTCTTC
CASSAFGAPGDGQFF
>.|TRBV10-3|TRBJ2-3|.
TGTGCCATCAGGCCAGTGGCGGGTAGGACAGATACGCAGTATTTT
CAIRPVAGRTDTQYF
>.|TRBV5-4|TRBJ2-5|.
TGTGCCAGCAGCGCACAGGCGGAGACCCAGTACTTC
CASSAQAETQYF
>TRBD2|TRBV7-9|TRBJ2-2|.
TGTGCCAGCAGCTTCGGGGGGACGAACACCGGGGAGCTGTTTTTT
CASSFGGTNTGELFF
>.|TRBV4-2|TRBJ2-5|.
TGTGCCAGCAGCCAAGATGTAGTGTTCAAAGAGACCCAGTACTTC
CASSQDVVFKETQYF
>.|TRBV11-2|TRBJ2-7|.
TGTGCCAGCAGCCTGGGGACCGCTTACTACGAGCAGTACTTC
CASSLGTAYYEQYF
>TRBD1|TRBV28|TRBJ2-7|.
TGTGCCAGCAGTCGGGACAGGGGGTGGGCCTACGAGCAGTACTTC
CASSRDRGWAYEQYF
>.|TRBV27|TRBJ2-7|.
TGTGCCGGCAGTCCAAACACGGGGGAGCAGTACTTC
CAGSPNTGEQYF
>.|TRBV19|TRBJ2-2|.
TGTGCCAGTAGGGCAACAGGAGCCGGGGAGCTGTTTTTT
CASRATGAGELFF
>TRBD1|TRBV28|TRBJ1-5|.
TGTGCCAGCAGTACAACAGGGGGCCATCAGCCCCAGCATTTT
CASSTTGGHQPQHF
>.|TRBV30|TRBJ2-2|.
TGTGCATGGAACTCACCGGGACACGGAGTCGGGGAGCTGTTTTTT
CAWNSPGHGVGELFF
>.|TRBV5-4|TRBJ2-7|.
TGTGCCAGCAGCTCGGGAGATCGGCCGGACGAGCAGTACTTC
CASSSGDRPDEQYF